This TCR beta chain was captured in a study of blood T cell repertoires in COVID-19. The ends lost 4 bases at V and 3 bases at J; junction bases unmatched: 6. This CDR3 contains 15 residues. The germline V gene has CDR1 LNHDA and CDR2 SQIVND (reference sequence). The repertoire was sequenced with immunoSEQ multiplex PCR; TCRdb's copy has only in-frame clones and lacks some. The table has about 100,000 clones, approximately 80% seen once. The specimen sequenced was peripheral blood. This TCR was sampled from a woman in her sixties or seventies with acute or convalescent COVID-19. This chain joins TRBV19 and TRBJ2-3; 8 bases are a match to TRBD2. The CDR3 nucleotides are TGTGCCAGTAGTACGGCGGGCGGGGGGACAGATACGCAGTATTTT. Amino acids: CASSTAGGGTDTQYF.